The next 5 T cell receptor beta chains were all read from a single sample in a study of T cell responses to AZD1222 COVID-19 vaccine. TCRdb keeps only in-frame clones here, not all; method: immunoSEQ multiplex PCR. Found here are roughly 140,000 clones, 88% of them singletons; the top ten hold roughly 2%. Material: peripheral blood, obtained on day 0 of AZD1222 vaccination. The source of these receptors is an adult in good health.

The chain employs TRBV6-5 and TRBJ2-2, with D perhaps TRBD1 (6 bases). Germline V gene sequence: CDR1 MNHEY, CDR2 SVGAGI. This CDR3 has 14 amino acids. V was shortened by 6 bases and J by 6 bases, with 14 bases between the two germline ends. CDR3 sequence reads: CASSFDRFAGELFF. As DNA, the CDR3 is TGTGCCAGCAGCTTTGACAGGTTTGCCGGGGAGCTGTTTTTT.

The rearrangement uses TRBV2 and TRBJ1-1; D gene uncertain. Germline V gives CDR1 SNHLY, CDR2 FYNNEI. The CDR3 loop spans 14 amino acids. Trimming pared 1 base from V and 4 bases from J, leaving 10 bases between. In nucleotides, the CDR3 is TGTGCCAGCAGTGAAGGGCGCAGGAGCACTGAAGCTTTCTTT. This gives the protein CASSEGRRSTEAFF.

This clone was seen at least ten times. The chain employs TRBV24-1 and TRBJ2-1; TRBD2 matches at 13 bases. Germline-derived CDR1 and CDR2 are KGHDR and SFDVKD. This CDR3 comprises 14 residues. V lost 7 bases and J lost 7; bases outside the gene matches: 3. This chain's CDR3 is CATSGTSGTNEQFF. The CDR3, as DNA: TGTGCCACCAGCGGGACTAGCGGGACTAATGAGCAGTTCTTC.

This clone occurred once. The rearrangement links TRBV9 to TRBJ1-1; D call uncertain. This CDR3 comprises 13 residues. With 4 bases removed from V and 6 bases from J, the gap between germline ends came to 13 bases. Germline V lookup: CDR1 SGDLS, CDR2 YYNGEE. The CDR3 loop reads CASSPGSRAEAFF. CDR3 bases: TGTGCCAGCAGCCCCGGGAGCAGAGCTGAAGCTTTCTTT.

This sequence joins TRBV9 and TRBJ2-1, with TRBD2 matching 8 bases. Germline CDR1 reads SGDLS; CDR2 reads YYNGEE. The CDR3 covers 15 residues. V shed 3 bases and J 4 bases; nucleotides not matched to a gene: 6. For the CDR3, the DNA is TGTGCCAGCAGCGCTGTTCCGGGGGGGTACAATGAGCAGTTCTTC. It codes for CASSAVPGGYNEQFF.